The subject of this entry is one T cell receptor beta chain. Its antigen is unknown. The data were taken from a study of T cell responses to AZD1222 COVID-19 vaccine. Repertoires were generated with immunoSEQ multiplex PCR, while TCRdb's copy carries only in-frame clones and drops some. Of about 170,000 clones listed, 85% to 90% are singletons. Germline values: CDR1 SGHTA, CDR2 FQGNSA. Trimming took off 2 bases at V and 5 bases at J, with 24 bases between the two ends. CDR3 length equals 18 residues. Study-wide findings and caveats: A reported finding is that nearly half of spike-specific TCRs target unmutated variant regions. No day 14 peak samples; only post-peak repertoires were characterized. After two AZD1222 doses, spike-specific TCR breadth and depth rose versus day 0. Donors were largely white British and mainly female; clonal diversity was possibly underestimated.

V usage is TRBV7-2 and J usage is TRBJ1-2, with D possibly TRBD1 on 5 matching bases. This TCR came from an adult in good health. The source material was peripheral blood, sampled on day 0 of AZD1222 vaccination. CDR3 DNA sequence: TGTGCCAGCAGCTTAAGTTTCGGGACCGATGCCACGTTTTATGGCTACACCTTC. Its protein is CASSLSFGTDATFYGYTF.